Presented here are 7 T cell receptor beta chains from one specimen sequenced in a study of shared clonotypes between healthy human individuals. TCRdb's table, derived via immunoSEQ multiplex PCR, lists solely in-frame clones and lacks some. The table has approximately 2,000,000 clones, approximately 92% seen once. Cells designated naive CD8 were CD45RO-negative and were positively selected for CCR7, with terminally differentiated effector memory CD45RA+ cells excluded. The sequencing sample was made of naive CD8+ T cells from PBMCs. These receptors all come from a man aged 18 to 30 in good health. Some clones in this sample may be carry-over from other donors' samples.

This rearrangement joins TRBV6-6 to TRBJ1-5; the match to TRBD1 covers 7 bases. Trimming took 6 bases from V and 7 from J; bases not matched to a gene: 15. The CDR3 runs 16 residues. Per the germline V gene, CDR1 is MNHNY and CDR2 is SVGAGI (reference sequence). CDR3 sequence reads: CASSHRDSLSPQPQHF. The CDR3 bases are TGTGCCAGCAGCCACCGGGACAGCTTGTCGCCGCAGCCCCAGCATTTT.

The chain combines TRBV27 with TRBJ2-1; D not certain. Germline CDR1 and CDR2: MNHEY and SMNVEV (reference sequence). The CDR3 is made up of 13 amino acids. The ends were cut back, 8 bases at V and 4 bases at J, with 12 bases in the middle. The CDR3 reads CASSNAAYNEQFF. The CDR3 bases are TGTGCCAGCTCGAACGCGGCGTACAATGAGCAGTTCTTC.

This chain uses TRBV11-2 with TRBJ1-1; 12 nucleotides match TRBD1. The CDR3 runs 16 residues. In germline, CDR1 is SGHAT, CDR2 FQNNGV. V gave up 5 bases and J gave up 4 bases; unmatched junction bases: 8. DNA for the CDR3: TGTGCCAGCAGCCCTGGGACAGGGGGCGAGGCCACTGAAGCTTTCTTT. It is translated as CASSPGTGGEATEAFF.

The chain links TRBV28 to TRBJ2-3; D assignment may be TRBD1 or TRBD2 (5 bases each). Trimming pared 5 bases from V and 0 bases from J, leaving 15 bases between. The CDR3 spans 16 residues. The germline CDR1 and CDR2 sequences are MDHEN and SYDVKM. CDR3 bases: TGTGCCAGCAGTGCCCCCCGGGACCCTAGCACAGATACGCAGTATTTT. Translating gives CASSAPRDPSTDTQYF.

The chain carries TRBV11-1 and TRBJ2-1; D possibly corresponds to TRBD1 (6 bases). The V gene's germline CDR1 is SGHAT and CDR2 FQDESV (reference sequence). The ends were cut back, 5 bases at V and 1 base at J, with 12 bases in the middle. This CDR3 spans 15 amino acids. The CDR3 is CASSLSRGSYNEQFF. The DNA for the CDR3 is TGTGCCAGCAGCCTGAGCAGGGGATCCTACAATGAGCAGTTCTTC.

CDR3 protein: CASSQETGTTIYEQYF. The CDR3 nucleotides read TGCGCCAGCAGCCAAGAGACCGGGACTACCATCTACGAGCAGTACTTC. The chain is built from TRBV4-1 and TRBJ2-7, with 7 bases aligning to TRBD2. The trim removed 0 bases at V and 3 bases at J, leaving 8 bases unmatched. The CDR3 has 16 residues. Germline CDR1 reads MGHRA; CDR2 reads YSYEKL.

To note about this clone: Distinct nucleotide sequences in the sample also encode this CDR3. This chain links TRBV7-9 with TRBJ1-1; D remains unclear. CDR3 length: 14 residues. The germline V gene encodes CDR1 SEHNR and CDR2 FQNEAQ (reference sequence). The V end lost 0 bases, the J end lost 2 bases, and 7 bases lay between the germline ends. The CDR3 coding sequence is TGTGCCAGCAGCTTAGCGGGCAGTAACACTGAAGCTTTCTTT. This encodes CASSLAGSNTEAFF.